This passage covers 13 T cell receptor beta chains from one sample sequenced in a study of cytomegalovirus exposure and HLA in healthy donors. Primers for the PCR totalled 60 Vbeta and 13 Jbeta. Profiling relied on immunoSEQ multiplex PCR, and the TCRdb table lists in-frame clones only, not all of them. The sample carries around 130,000 clones, 80% recorded once. The sequenced sample was PBMCs. Receptors originate from a male donor in good health and CMV-seronegative.

This clone was seen more than once but under ten times. This sequence joins TRBV14 and TRBJ2-1; a weak D match, TRBD2 (6 bases). Trimming took off 6 bases at V and 0 bases at J, with 15 bases between the two ends. The CDR3 loop spans 16 amino acids. CDR1 and CDR2 (germline): SGHDN, FVKESK. The CDR3 coding sequence is TGTGCCAGCAGGGAAACCGGCGGGGACTCCTACAATGAGCAGTTCTTC. It translates to CASRETGGDSYNEQFF.

The chain links TRBV2 to TRBJ2-5; TRBD1 matches at 7 bases. The tail of the sequence fits TRBJ2-7 better, so the J call may be wrong. The CDR3 has 12 amino acids. CDR1 and CDR2 from the germline V gene are SNHLY and FYNNEI. CDR3 sequence: CASSGDSDEQYF. In nucleotides, the CDR3 is TGTGCCAGCAGTGGGGACAGCGACGAGCAGTACTTC.

This clone was found a few times. The chain joins TRBV5-1 to TRBJ2-7, with TRBD2 as a possible D gene (5 bases). From germline, CDR1 is SGHRS and CDR2 YFSETQ. Trimming shortened V by 5 bases and J by 2 bases, and 8 bases separated the two germline ends. The CDR3 loop spans 12 amino acids. CDR3 DNA sequence: TGCGCCAGCAGTGGGAGAGCCTACGAGCAGTACTTC. The encoded protein is CASSGRAYEQYF. Based on the CDR3 plus reference TRBV5-1 and TRBJ2-7, the full variable domain is KAGVTQTPRYLIKTRGQQVTLSCSPISGHRSVSWYQQTPGQGLQFLFEYFSETQRNKGNFPGRFSGRQFSNSRSEMNVSTLELGDSALYLCASSGRAYEQYFGPGTRLTVT.

V gene TRBV14 combines with J gene TRBJ2-1; 14 bases align to TRBD2. Germline lookup yields CDR1 SGHDN and CDR2 FVKESK. Trimming cost V 3 bases and J 10 bases; bases outside gene matches: 5. There are 15 residues in the CDR3. CDR3 protein: CASSHGLAGGGEQFF. The DNA for the CDR3 is TGTGCCAGCAGCCACGGACTAGCGGGAGGCGGCGAGCAGTTCTTC.

The chain carries TRBV4-3 and TRBJ2-1; TRBD1 aligns across 11 bases. The germline CDR1 and CDR2 sequences are LGHNA and YSLEER. V shed 4 bases and J 0 bases; nucleotides not matched to a gene: 2. This CDR3 region has 16 residues. CDR3 bases: TGCGCCAGCAGCCGGGGGACAGGGGGCTCCTACAATGAGCAGTTCTTC. It encodes CASSRGTGGSYNEQFF.

The chain has TRBV30 and TRBJ2-3; D remains ambiguous. CDR1 GTSNPN and CDR2 SVGIG come from the germline V gene (reference sequence). The CDR3 runs to 12 residues. V gave up 2 bases and J gave up 4 bases, with 7 bases separating them. The CDR3 protein is CAWSSGADTQYF. Here the CDR3 DNA reads TGTGCCTGGAGTTCAGGTGCAGATACGCAGTATTTT.

This clone was detected a few times. The gene calls are TRBV7-9 and TRBJ2-5; tentatively, D is TRBD1 (5 bases). The V gene lost 5 bases and the J gene lost 2 bases, with 24 bases spanning the gap. Germline CDR1 reads SEHNR; CDR2 reads FQNEAQ (reference sequence). The CDR3 has 18 residues. The CDR3, as DNA: TGTGCCAGCAGCCAAAGGCTAGGTAGGGGTTTTCTGCAAGAGACCCAGTACTTC. It specifies CASSQRLGRGFLQETQYF.

V usage is TRBV5-4 and J usage is TRBJ2-7, with D possibly TRBD1 on 6 matching bases. Looked up from germline, CDR1 is SGHNT and CDR2 is YYREEE (reference sequence). V was trimmed by 4 bases and J by 1 base, leaving 12 bases between them. The CDR3 consists of 14 residues. CDR3 in DNA: TGTGCCAGCAGCCCCACAGGGAATTCCTACGAGCAGTACTTC. This sequence encodes CASSPTGNSYEQYF.

The J gene is TRBJ2-3, the V gene TRBV11-2; TRBD2 aligns across 8 bases. V trimming: 5 bases; J trimming: 1 base; junction bases outside the gene matches: 14. Looked up from germline, CDR1 is SGHAT and CDR2 is FQNNGV. The CDR3 has 18 amino acids. CDR3 region: CASSPRLSSGSRTDTQYF. CDR3 sequence (DNA): TGTGCCAGCAGCCCCAGACTGTCGAGCGGGAGTCGCACAGATACGCAGTATTTT.

The chain recombines TRBV4-2 with TRBJ1-1; tentatively, D is TRBD1 (5 bases). This CDR3 has 15 amino acids. Germline V lookup: CDR1 LGHNA, CDR2 YNFKEQ. V was trimmed by 3 bases and J by 5 bases, leaving 16 bases between them. The CDR3 DNA sequence: TGTGCCAGCAGCCAGGAGAGCAGGGCGGAGACTGAAGCTTTCTTT. It translates to CASSQESRAETEAFF.

The CDR3 protein is CASSFRQGVIDSPLHF. The CDR3 DNA reads TGTGCCAGCAGCTTTCGACAGGGTGTCATAGATTCACCCCTCCACTTT. The chain combines TRBV5-6 with TRBJ1-6; TRBD1 matches 7 bases. The germline CDR1 and CDR2 sequences are SGHDT and YYEEEE. The CDR3 has 16 amino acids. J was trimmed by 8 bases and V by 2 bases; bases with no gene match: 10.

The rearrangement joins TRBV9 to TRBJ1-3; no reliable D call. V was shortened by 0 bases and J by 0 bases, with 13 bases between the two germline ends. The CDR3 totals 17 residues. Germline V gene sequence: CDR1 SGDLS, CDR2 YYNGEE. CDR3 bases: TGTGCCAGCAGCGTAGAGTTACTGGGGAGCTCTGGAAACACCATATATTTT. This gives the protein CASSVELLGSSGNTIYF. The full variable domain, with the rest looked up from reference TRBV9 and TRBJ1-3, is DSGVTQTPKHLITATGQRVTLRCSPRSGDLSVYWYQQSLDQGLQFLIQYYNGEERAKGNILERFSAQQFPDLHSELNLSSLELGDSALYFCASSVELLGSSGNTIYFGEGSWLTVV.

This chain connects TRBV30 to TRBJ1-6; possible D gene TRBD1, 5 bases. CDR3 length: 13 amino acids. CDR1 and CDR2 (germline): GTSNPN, SVGIG (reference sequence). Here the CDR3 DNA reads TGTGCAGTGGACAAGGGATTTAATTCACCCCTCCACTTT. This codes for CAVDKGFNSPLHF.